This T cell receptor (beta chain) was identified in a study of CD8 T cells in ankylosing spondylitis. Study-wide findings and caveats: Seemingly distinctive of ankylosing spondylitis blood was a TCR beta motif formed by eight highly homologous variants. Peripheral blood held disease-linked clones only at relatively low frequency, and these were CD8+. Enrichment of disease-linked clones was reportedly significant in matched ankylosing spondylitis synovial fluid.

The TCR beta libraries were generated through quantitative 5'-RACE incorporating molecular barcodes. MiXCR, applied by TCRdb to the 5' RACE reads, yields one record per CDR3 protein. This sample has roughly 670,000 distinct CDR3 sequences; around 20% occur once, and the top ten carry around 19%. Germline-derived CDR1 and CDR2 are DFQATT and SNEGSKA (reference sequence). The CDR3 contains 13 residues. V lost 4 bases, J lost 2 bases, and 8 bases lay in between. In regard to this clonotype: Its antigen is currently unknown.

Specimen: blood, either unsorted or a sorted T cell fraction (not recorded which). This TCR was sampled from a male donor with ankylosing spondylitis. V is TRBV20-1 and J is TRBJ1-4; no firm D call. The CDR3 region is CSAIESTNEKLFF. CDR3 nucleotide sequence: TGCAGTGCTATTGAGAGTACTAATGAAAAACTGTTTTTT.